A single sample is the source of the 26 T cell receptor beta chains below, sequenced in a study of identifying expanded T cells in peripheral blood. This table comes from immunoSEQ multiplex PCR, and its TCRdb copy is limited to in-frame clones, with some not included. Counted here are some 75,000 clones, approximately 87% occurring once; the ten biggest clones make up around 3%. Sequenced sample: blood. The receptors derive from a person between 18 and 75 years old in good health.

Worth noting for this clone: The same CDR3 can be traced to other DNA sequences in this sample. The chain uses TRBV20-1 and TRBJ1-3; D unresolved. CDR1 is DFQATT, CDR2 SNEGSKA, per germline (reference sequence). V was pared by 1 base and J by 4 bases, with 2 bases between. There are 11 residues in the CDR3. The CDR3 sequence: CSARGGNTIYF. In nucleotides, the CDR3 is TGCAGTGCTAGAGGCGGAAACACCATATATTTT.

The chain has TRBV19 and TRBJ2-2; 7 positions match TRBD1. CDR1 is LNHDA and CDR2 is SQIVND in the germline V gene (reference sequence). Trimming removed 5 bases from V and 3 bases from J; junction bases left unmatched: 12. There are 17 residues in the CDR3. Here the CDR3 DNA reads TGTGCCAGTAGTGACCGACCGACAGGGTGGGACACCGGGGAGCTGTTTTTT. Protein sequence: CASSDRPTGWDTGELFF. The full variable domain, its missing parts supplied by reference TRBV19 and TRBJ2-2, is DGGITQSPKYLFRKEGQNVTLSCEQNLNHDAMYWYRQDPGQGLRLIYYSQIVNDFQKGDIAEGYSVSREKKESFPLTVTSAQKNPTAFYLCASSDRPTGWDTGELFFGEGSRLTVL.

The V and J genes are TRBV5-5 and TRBJ1-1; D gene unclear. The CDR3 is 17 residues long. V lost 1 base, J lost 0 bases, and 16 bases lay in between. Germline V CDR1 and CDR2: SGHKS, YYEKEE (reference sequence). CDR3 protein: CASSLNLQAYMNTEAFF. CDR3 sequence (DNA): TGTGCCAGCAGCTTGAACTTGCAGGCTTACATGAACACTGAAGCTTTCTTT.

This clone was counted only a few times. The genes are TRBV2 and TRBJ2-7; 13 bases line up with TRBD2. The CDR3 is 15 residues long. Unmatched junction bases numbered 1, after V lost 3 bases and J lost 2 bases. Looked up from germline, CDR1 is SNHLY and CDR2 is FYNNEI. The CDR3, as DNA: TGTGCCAGCAGTGAGGGGACTAGCGGGACCTACGAGCAGTACTTC. It specifies CASSEGTSGTYEQYF.

The genes are TRBV5-1 and TRBJ1-4, with a weak D call TRBD1 (5 bases). Germline V gives CDR1 SGHRS, CDR2 YFSETQ. The CDR3 length is 16 residues. Deletions cut 2 bases from V and 0 bases from J, with 11 bases between. The CDR3 region has the DNA TGCGCCAGCAGCTTCCGGGGCCGAACAACTAATGAAAAACTGTTTTTT. This gives the protein CASSFRGRTTNEKLFF.

Remarks on this clone: An end of the junction does not agree with germline; a read error may underlie this. The gene calls are TRBV6-6 and TRBJ2-7, with 8 bases fitting TRBD1. CDR3 length: 12 amino acids. The germline CDR1 and CDR2 sequences are MNHNY and SVGAGI (reference sequence). CDR3: CASSFRTGPLGF. CDR3 DNA: TGTGCCAGCAGTTTCAGGACAGGGCCGCTCGGGTTC.

This chain uses TRBV7-9 with TRBJ1-4, with 9 bases matching TRBD1. Germline values: CDR1 SEHNR, CDR2 FQNEAQ (reference sequence). CDR3 length: 14 amino acids. V shed 5 bases and J 8 bases; nucleotides not matched to a gene: 6. DNA of the CDR3: TGTGCCAGCAGCGGGGGGACAGGGCTGGAAAAACTGTTTTTT. It specifies CASSGGTGLEKLFF.

The chain recombines TRBV2 with TRBJ2-1; D is undetermined. CDR3 size: 11 residues. Trimming stripped 4 bases from V and 8 bases from J, with 6 bases between. Per the germline V gene, CDR1 is SNHLY and CDR2 is FYNNEI. DNA for the CDR3: TGTGCCAGCAGTGCGACCTATGAGCAGTTCTTC. This translates into CASSATYEQFF.

This chain links TRBV4-1 with TRBJ2-1, with D hard to call. The V and J ends lost 2 bases and 15 bases respectively, with 14 bases between them. The CDR3 spans 12 residues. Germline lookup yields CDR1 MGHRA and CDR2 YSYEKL. The CDR3 loop reads CASSQLGYPLFF. CDR3 DNA sequence: TGCGCCAGCAGCCAACTAGGTTACCCCCTGTTCTTC.

The rearrangement joins TRBV7-8 to TRBJ2-7, with TRBD1 matching 8 bases. V shed 4 bases and J 2 bases; nucleotides not matched to a gene: 7. From germline, CDR1 is SGHVS and CDR2 FQNEAQ. This CDR3 region has 15 residues. The CDR3 sequence: CASSSRTGTAYEQYF. The CDR3 DNA reads as TGTGCCAGCAGCTCGCGGACAGGGACGGCCTACGAGCAGTACTTC.

The rearrangement uses TRBV27 and TRBJ2-1, with 10 bases identical to TRBD2. The germline V gene encodes CDR1 MNHEY and CDR2 SMNVEV (reference sequence). This CDR3 is built from 17 residues. Trimming took 6 bases from V and 7 from J; bases not matched to a gene: 15. The CDR3 DNA reads TGTGCCAGCAGCCCGATCCGGACTAGCGGAGAGAGGAATGAGCAGTTCTTC. Protein sequence: CASSPIRTSGERNEQFF.

For the CDR3, the DNA is TGTGCCAGCAGCCAAGGAGGGTACTACGAGCAGTACTTC. This sequence encodes CASSQGGYYEQYF. The chain couples TRBV4-2 to TRBJ2-7, with TRBD2 as a possible D gene (5 bases). V shed 1 base and J shed 3 bases, with 7 bases lying between them. The CDR3 runs 13 residues. Germline V gene lookup returns CDR1 LGHNA and CDR2 YNFKEQ.

The V gene is TRBV27, the J gene TRBJ2-2; TRBD1 agrees at 9 bases. The CDR3 has 15 amino acids. V lost 8 bases and J lost 5; bases outside the gene matches: 9. Germline V gene data show CDR1 as MNHEY and CDR2 as SMNVEV (reference sequence). The CDR3 DNA follows: TGTGCCAGCGGATGGACAGGGGTTCGAACCGGGGAGCTGTTTTTT. Protein: CASGWTGVRTGELFF.

J is TRBJ2-5 and V is TRBV6-1; D is uncertain. There are 13 residues in the CDR3. Germline values: CDR1 MNHNS, CDR2 SASEGT. V lost 4 bases and J lost 3, with 9 bases in between. Written as DNA, the CDR3 is TGTGCCAGCAGTGTTAACTACAAAGAGACCCAGTACTTC. Protein: CASSVNYKETQYF.

The chain combines TRBV2 with TRBJ2-1; TRBD2 agrees at 7 bases. J lost 4 bases, V lost 6 bases, and 3 bases had no gene match. The CDR3 covers 13 residues. Germline V gene lookup returns CDR1 SNHLY and CDR2 FYNNEI. The CDR3, as DNA: TGTGCCAGCAGGGGGGGGAATTACAATGAGCAGTTCTTC. Encoded protein: CASRGGNYNEQFF.

The DNA of the CDR3 is TGCGCCAGCACCTCCACAGGGGCGGGAGAAACAGATACGCAGTATTTT. Encoded protein: CASTSTGAGETDTQYF. The chain combines TRBV5-1 with TRBJ2-3; TRBD1 or TRBD2 may be the D gene (7 bases each). The V and J ends lost 6 bases and 3 bases respectively, with 20 bases between them. There are 16 residues in the CDR3. Germline loops: CDR1 SGHRS, CDR2 YFSETQ.

The chain carries TRBV9 and TRBJ2-7; 9 nucleotides align to TRBD1. Per the germline V gene, CDR1 is SGDLS and CDR2 is YYNGEE. The CDR3 extends over 17 amino acids. J lost 2 bases, V lost 0 bases, and 9 bases had no gene match. DNA of the CDR3: TGTGCCAGCAGCGTAGCAGCGGACAGGGGAATTGCCTACGAGCAGTACTTC. This codes for CASSVAADRGIAYEQYF.

This sequence joins TRBV6-1 and TRBJ2-2; the D is unclear. In germline, CDR1 is MNHNS, CDR2 SASEGT. Trimming removed 7 bases at V and 1 base at J, with 7 bases between. CDR3 size: 13 residues. The CDR3 nucleotides are TGTGCCAGCAATAACAGGAACACCGGGGAGCTGTTTTTT. This encodes CASNNRNTGELFF.

DNA of the CDR3: TGTGCCAGCACCATGGCGGGCTCTGGAAACACCATATATTTT. This codes for CASTMAGSGNTIYF. This sequence joins TRBV28 and TRBJ1-3; D remains ambiguous. This CDR3 has 14 amino acids. CDR1 is MDHEN, CDR2 SYDVKM, per germline. V was trimmed by 7 bases and J by 0 bases, leaving 10 bases between them. Variable domain in full (rest from reference TRBV28 and TRBJ1-3): DVKVTQSSRYLVKRTGEKVFLECVQDMDHENMFWYRQDPGLGLRLIYFSYDVKMKEKGDIPEGYSVSREKKERFSLILESASTNQTSMYLCASTMAGSGNTIYFGEGSWLTVV.

The chain joins TRBV7-2 to TRBJ2-7; TRBD1 might be the D (6 bases). The V and J ends lost 5 bases and 5 bases respectively, with 19 bases between them. The CDR3 runs 15 residues. CDR1 and CDR2 (germline): SGHTA, FQGNSA. The CDR3 loop is CASSKGGQRYNEQYF. CDR3 nucleotides: TGTGCCAGCAGCAAAGGGGGTCAGAGGTACAACGAGCAGTACTTC.

This chain links TRBV6-5 with TRBJ2-7; 8 bases are a match to TRBD1. In germline, CDR1 is MNHEY, CDR2 SVGAGI. Trimming at V came to 4 bases and at J to 6 bases, leaving 5 bases not matched to a gene. CDR3 length: 13 amino acids. Here the CDR3 DNA reads TGTGCCAGCAGTTGGGGGACAGGCGTCGAGCAGTACTTC. This gives the protein CASSWGTGVEQYF.

The chain combines TRBV5-1 with TRBJ2-7, with 7 nucleotides matching TRBD2. The germline gives CDR1 SGHRS, CDR2 YFSETQ. V lost 4 bases, J lost 3 bases, and 4 bases stayed unmatched. The CDR3 is made up of 13 amino acids. CDR3 DNA: TGCGCCAGCAGCCCAAGCGGGGACTACGAGCAGTACTTC. Translated: CASSPSGDYEQYF.

The chain links TRBV6-5 to TRBJ1-4, with 8 positions matching TRBD1. After removal of 2 bases from V and 7 bases from J, the junction contained 6 bases not matched to a gene. Germline V gene sequence: CDR1 MNHEY, CDR2 SVGAGI. The CDR3 consists of 15 residues. The CDR3 is CASSYDRGGSEKLFF. In DNA form, the CDR3 reads TGTGCCAGCAGTTACGACAGGGGTGGGAGTGAAAAACTGTTTTTT.

CDR3 DNA: TGTGCCAGTCAAACCCTCGGGGCTAGCGGGAGCGCGCAGTATTTT. The encoded protein is CASQTLGASGSAQYF. The chain has TRBV28 and TRBJ2-3; 10 bases line up with TRBD2. The length of the CDR3 is 15 residues. Unmatched junction bases numbered 16, after V lost 9 bases and J lost 10 bases. Germline CDR1 is MDHEN and CDR2 is SYDVKM.

This chain links TRBV5-4 with TRBJ1-1; D might be TRBD1 (6 bases). With 3 bases removed from V and 1 base from J, the gap between germline ends came to 10 bases. Looked up from germline, CDR1 is SGHNT and CDR2 is YYREEE (reference sequence). The CDR3 totals 14 residues. CDR3 loop: CASSSDRRNTEAFF. CDR3 in DNA: TGTGCCAGCAGCTCCGACAGGCGGAACACTGAAGCTTTCTTT.

This clone has only one observation. The chain uses TRBV7-2 and TRBJ2-6; TRBD1 or TRBD2 may be the D gene (5 bases each). V was cut by 5 bases and J by 0 bases, with 20 bases left in between. The CDR3 consists of 19 residues. Germline assignment: CDR1 SGHTA and CDR2 FQGNSA. The CDR3 bases are TGTGCCAGCAGCGTCAAATCCGGGACGCCAATCTCTGGGGCCAACGTCCTGACTTTC. Translation gives CASSVKSGTPISGANVLTF.